Following are 10 T cell receptor beta chains from one sample sequenced in a study of cytotoxic CD8 clonotypes in ibrutinib-treated CLL. Repertoires were generated with immunoSEQ multiplex PCR, while TCRdb's copy carries only in-frame clones and drops some. Altogether 200,000 to 250,000 clones are present, around 70% being singletons, with the ten largest covering roughly 5.9%. This specimen was PBMCs, taken after 12 months of ibrutinib treatment. The origin of the receptors is a human donor with chronic lymphocytic leukemia.

The CDR3 nucleotides read TGTGCCAGCAGTTTGAGGGGGCGGCGTGGCTACACCTTC. It is translated as CASSLRGRRGYTF. The gene calls are TRBV27 and TRBJ1-2; 7 nucleotides align to TRBD1. CDR3 length equals 13 residues. Per the germline V gene, CDR1 is MNHEY and CDR2 is SMNVEV (reference sequence). The ends lost 3 bases at V and 7 bases at J; junction bases unmatched: 5.

The chain uses TRBV7-3 and TRBJ1-6, with 8 bases identical to TRBD1. V shed 3 bases and J 9 bases; nucleotides not matched to a gene: 7. CDR3 size: 15 residues. CDR1 is SGHTA, CDR2 FQGTGA, per germline. CDR3 in DNA: TGTGCCAGCAGCTTGATGGACAGGGTCGGTTCACCCCTCCACTTT. This codes for CASSLMDRVGSPLHF.

The V and J genes are TRBV28 and TRBJ1-4; D ambiguous. Germline CDR1 MDHEN, CDR2 SYDVKM. The CDR3 loop spans 13 amino acids. V gave up 9 bases and J gave up 6 bases, with 14 bases separating them. CDR3 sequence (DNA): TGTGCCAGTGGAGGGAGTGGGGATGAAAAACTGTTTTTT. It translates to CASGGSGDEKLFF.

The V gene is TRBV2, the J gene TRBJ2-7; either TRBD1 or TRBD2 may supply D (6 bases each). CDR3 length: 11 amino acids. Germline V gene sequence: CDR1 SNHLY, CDR2 FYNNEI. V was clipped by 7 bases and J by 5 bases, with 9 bases between them. DNA of the CDR3: TGTGCCAGCAACGGGGGCCACGAGCAGTACTTC. Residues: CASNGGHEQYF.

The CDR3 region has the DNA TGTGCCAGCAGTTTAGTGAGCGCTCCCTCCTCTGGGGCCAACGTCCTGACTTTC. This sequence encodes CASSLVSAPSSGANVLTF. The genes are TRBV27 and TRBJ2-6; D gene unclear. Between the trimmed V and J ends, which lost 2 bases and 0 bases, there was a span of 14 bases. Germline values: CDR1 MNHEY, CDR2 SMNVEV (reference sequence). The CDR3 runs 18 residues.

The chain couples TRBV6-5 to TRBJ1-1, with D possibly matching TRBD1 (5 bases). V shed 4 bases and J shed 0 bases, with 12 bases lying between them. The CDR3 has 15 residues. CDR1 and CDR2 from the germline V gene are MNHEY and SVGAGI. The CDR3 region is CASSFFRTMNTEAFF. CDR3 DNA sequence: TGTGCCAGCAGTTTTTTCAGGACAATGAACACTGAAGCTTTCTTT.

The gene calls are TRBV5-4 and TRBJ2-1; D may correspond to TRBD1 or TRBD2 (6 bases each). The CDR3 is 17 amino acids. Trimming stripped 4 bases from V and 4 bases from J, with 21 bases between. The germline V gene has CDR1 SGHNT and CDR2 YYREEE (reference sequence). CDR3 bases: TGTGCCAGCAGCCCCTCCCCGGTGGGGGGCGGTTACAATGAGCAGTTCTTC. This codes for CASSPSPVGGGYNEQFF.

This chain connects TRBV28 to TRBJ2-7; maybe TRBD1 (5 bases). Germline loops: CDR1 MDHEN, CDR2 SYDVKM. This CDR3 has 15 amino acids. The germline V and J ends were trimmed by 6 bases and 2 bases, with 17 bases remaining between them. As DNA, the CDR3 is TGTGCCAGCAGCCCGTCGGCCAGGGTGACCTACGAGCAGTACTTC. It translates to CASSPSARVTYEQYF.

V gene TRBV28 combines with J gene TRBJ2-1, with 12 positions matching TRBD1. The CDR3 has 16 amino acids. J was trimmed by 15 bases and V by 7 bases; bases with no gene match: 19. CDR1 is MDHEN, CDR2 SYDVKM, per germline. The CDR3 sequence is CASKLNPPPGQGARFF. For the CDR3, the DNA is TGTGCCAGCAAACTCAACCCTCCCCCGGGACAGGGGGCCCGGTTCTTC.

The rearrangement uses TRBV25-1 and TRBJ2-4; D perhaps matches TRBD1 (6 bases). In germline, CDR1 is MGHDK, CDR2 SYGVNS. Between the trimmed V and J ends, which lost 0 bases and 0 bases, there was a span of 12 bases. CDR3 length equals 17 residues. The CDR3 is CASSEYSGEIAKNIQYF. CDR3 coding DNA: TGTGCCAGCAGTGAATACTCAGGGGAAATAGCCAAAAACATTCAGTACTTC.